The 20 T cell receptor beta chains below were found in one sample sequenced in a study of blood T cell repertoires in COVID-19. Libraries were prepared by immunoSEQ multiplex PCR; TCRdb keeps only in-frame clonotypes and omits some of them. The table records roughly 320,000 clones, 90% of them present only once. Sequenced material: PBMCs or T cells enriched from blood (not recorded which). The receptors here all came from a woman aged 30 to 39 who had been exposed to COVID-19.

The rearrangement joins TRBV10-3 to TRBJ1-1, with 12 positions matching TRBD1. The CDR3 consists of 16 residues. Per germline, CDR1 ENHRY and CDR2 SYGVKD. V gave up 7 bases and J gave up 0 bases; unmatched junction bases: 6. The CDR3 spells CAITGTGGGMNTEAFF. The CDR3 nucleotides read TGTGCCATCACCGGGACAGGGGGCGGAATGAACACTGAAGCTTTCTTT.

The rearrangement uses TRBV3-1 (or the pseudogene TRBV3-2) and TRBJ1-1; tentatively, D is TRBD1 (5 bases). CDR3 length equals 16 residues. Germline CDR1 LGHDT, CDR2 YNNKEL (reference sequence). The germline V and J ends were trimmed by 1 base and 6 bases, with 18 bases remaining between them. CDR3 in DNA: TGTGCCAGCAGCCAAGGGTTGGGGGGACTGGATGCTGAAGCTTTCTTT. The encoded protein is CASSQGLGGLDAEAFF.

V and J are TRBV5-6 and TRBJ1-6, with 8 positions matching TRBD1. V lost 1 base to trimming and J lost 1 base; unmatched junction nucleotides: 7. Germline CDR1 and CDR2: SGHDT and YYEEEE. The CDR3 consists of 18 residues. DNA of the CDR3: TGTGCCAGCAGCTTGAGACAGGGGTATGGTTCCTATAATTCACCCCTCCACTTT. Its protein product is CASSLRQGYGSYNSPLHF.

The chain has TRBV18 and TRBJ1-3, with TRBD1 matching over 8 bases. V was clipped by 2 bases and J by 2 bases; unmatched bases: 8. CDR1 is KGHSH and CDR2 is LQKENI in the germline V gene. The CDR3 contains 17 residues. CDR3 in amino acids: CASSPGQGLSPGNTIYF. DNA of the CDR3: TGTGCCAGCTCACCAGGACAGGGCTTATCCCCTGGAAACACCATATATTTT.

This rearrangement joins TRBV3-1 (or the pseudogene TRBV3-2) to TRBJ2-7, with TRBD1 identical over 7 bases. The CDR3 is 14 amino acids. Looked up from germline, CDR1 is LGHDT and CDR2 is YNNKEL (reference sequence). Trimming removed 3 bases from V and 2 bases from J; junction bases left unmatched: 4. The CDR3 loop is CASSQDRYPYEQYF. In DNA form, the CDR3 reads TGTGCCAGCAGCCAGGACAGGTACCCCTACGAGCAGTACTTC.

The chain couples TRBV6-2 or TRBV6-3 to TRBJ2-7, with 10 positions matching TRBD1. The CDR3 totals 17 residues. Germline V lookup: CDR1 MNHEY, CDR2 SVGEGT. V was clipped by 5 bases and J by 0 bases; unmatched bases: 10. CDR3 protein: CASSPRDRGIPSYEQYF. The CDR3, as DNA: TGTGCCAGCAGTCCAAGGGACAGGGGTATCCCCTCCTACGAGCAGTACTTC.

This chain uses TRBV7-3 with TRBJ1-1; TRBD1 matches at 7 bases. The CDR3 is 14 amino acids. J gave up 6 bases and V 5 bases, and 9 bases lay outside the gene matches. Per the germline V gene, CDR1 is SGHTA and CDR2 is FQGTGA. CDR3 DNA sequence: TGTGCCAGCAGCCCCGGCAAGGGGGCCTCTGAAGCTTTCTTT. Translation gives CASSPGKGASEAFF.

This rearrangement joins TRBV7-7 to TRBJ2-3; D is possibly TRBD2 (6 bases). In germline, CDR1 is SSHAT, CDR2 FNYEAQ (reference sequence). The V end lost 5 bases, the J end lost 5 bases, and 17 bases lay between the germline ends. This CDR3 has 15 amino acids. The chain's CDR3 is CASSPLPGVGDTQYF. In nucleotides, the CDR3 is TGTGCCAGCAGCCCGCTCCCGGGGGTGGGAGATACGCAGTATTTT.

This chain joins TRBV12-3 or TRBV12-4 and TRBJ1-1; a weak D match, TRBD1 (5 bases). The CDR3 consists of 13 residues. V lost 1 base to trimming and J lost 7 bases, with 10 bases between them. CDR3 region: CASSLGGGNEAFF. In nucleotides, the CDR3 is TGTGCCAGCAGTTTAGGGGGGGGTAATGAAGCTTTCTTT.

The rearrangement links TRBV13 to TRBJ2-2, with 8 bases identical to TRBD2. V was pared by 6 bases and J by 4 bases, with 13 bases of the junction left unmatched. The CDR3 contains 17 residues. Germline V lookup: CDR1 PRHDT, CDR2 FYEKMQ (reference sequence). In nucleotides, the CDR3 is TGTGCCAGCAGGCCCCAAAACGAGCGGGGGAGCACCGGGGAGCTGTTTTTT. It yields the protein CASRPQNERGSTGELFF.

The genes are TRBV29-1 and TRBJ2-1; D is unresolved. The CDR3 covers 10 residues. From germline, CDR1 is SQVTM and CDR2 ANQGSEA. Trimming removed 7 bases at V and 8 bases at J, with 9 bases between. The CDR3 sequence is CSAYFHEQFF. The CDR3 DNA reads as TGCAGCGCGTACTTCCATGAGCAGTTCTTC.

This clone was picked up one time. The CDR3 protein is CASSQSKDGEIQYF. DNA of the CDR3: TGTGCCAGCAGCCAATCCAAGGACGGGGAGATTCAGTACTTC. This chain joins TRBV3-1 (or the pseudogene TRBV3-2) and TRBJ2-4; D is perhaps TRBD2 (5 bases). CDR1 is LGHDT, CDR2 YNNKEL, per germline (reference sequence). V gave up 2 bases and J gave up 10 bases, with 15 bases separating them. The CDR3 length is 14 residues.

V usage is TRBV4-3 and J usage is TRBJ1-2; 7 nucleotides line up with TRBD1. The CDR3 has 16 amino acids. V lost 1 base to trimming and J lost 0 bases; unmatched junction nucleotides: 5. Germline V gene lookup returns CDR1 LGHNA and CDR2 YSLEER. The DNA of the CDR3 is TGCGCCAGCAGCCAAGGCGGCGGACAGGCTAACTATGGCTACACCTTC. Amino acids: CASSQGGGQANYGYTF.

The chain recombines TRBV3-1 (or the pseudogene TRBV3-2) with TRBJ1-4; 10 bases agree with TRBD1. CDR1 LGHDT and CDR2 YNNKEL come from the germline V gene (reference sequence). The CDR3 has 16 amino acids. The ends lost 6 bases at V and 8 bases at J; junction bases unmatched: 12. DNA for the CDR3: TGTGCCAGCAGTAATCCTCCGGGACAGGGGAGCGAAAAACTGTTTTTT. Its protein product is CASSNPPGQGSEKLFF.

The chain recombines TRBV24-1 with TRBJ2-1; TRBD1 matches at 7 bases. The ends lost 2 bases at V and 9 bases at J; junction bases unmatched: 6. CDR1 KGHDR and CDR2 SFDVKD come from the germline V gene. The CDR3 sequence is 14 residues long. CDR3 sequence reads: CATSDSLTGTEQFF. The CDR3 DNA reads TGTGCCACCAGTGATTCCCTGACAGGGACTGAGCAGTTCTTC.

This clone was counted only a few times. The chain is built from TRBV7-2 and TRBJ2-5, with TRBD1 matching over 7 bases. CDR3 length: 16 amino acids. Germline CDR1 is SGHTA and CDR2 is FQGNSA. Germline trimming cut 5 bases from V and 2 bases from J; bases unmatched to any gene: 11. This CDR3 reads CASSPDRARAQETQYF. CDR3 nucleotide sequence: TGTGCCAGCAGCCCAGACAGGGCGCGCGCTCAAGAGACCCAGTACTTC.

J is TRBJ1-2 and V is TRBV5-1, with 8 bases that match TRBD1. Trimming removed 4 bases from V and 8 bases from J; junction bases left unmatched: 10. This CDR3 has 14 residues. Per the germline V gene, CDR1 is SGHRS and CDR2 is YFSETQ. The DNA of the CDR3 is TGCGCCAGCAGCCTCCGGGACAGGTATAGCGGCTACACCTTC. Protein sequence: CASSLRDRYSGYTF.

The chain recombines TRBV11-2 with TRBJ2-3; D is possibly TRBD2 (6 bases). Germline-derived CDR1 and CDR2 are SGHAT and FQNNGV. This CDR3 comprises 18 residues. Trimming took off 0 bases at V and 1 base at J, with 17 bases between the two ends. The DNA for the CDR3 is TGTGCCAGCAGCTTAGATCCGATCGGGGGATCGGGCACAGATACGCAGTATTTT. Its protein is CASSLDPIGGSGTDTQYF. The full variable domain, in which reference TRBV11-2 and TRBJ2-3 provide the parts outside the CDR3, is EAGVAQSPRYKIIEKRQSVAFWCNPISGHATLYWYQQILGQGPKLLIQFQNNGVVDDSQLPKDRFSAERLKGVDSTLKIQPAKLEDSAVYLCASSLDPIGGSGTDTQYFGPGTRLTVL.

The J gene is TRBJ1-2, the V gene TRBV19; 8 bases map to TRBD1. Germline V gene lookup returns CDR1 LNHDA and CDR2 SQIVND (reference sequence). The junction had 12 bases not matched to a gene; V was cut back by 3 bases and J by 0 bases. The CDR3 consists of 18 residues. The CDR3 DNA reads TGTGCCAGTAGTATGTTGGCTTGGACAGGGAGAGCTAACTATGGCTACACCTTC. Translation gives CASSMLAWTGRANYGYTF. The full variable domain, its missing parts supplied by reference TRBV19 and TRBJ1-2, is DGGITQSPKYLFRKEGQNVTLSCEQNLNHDAMYWYRQDPGQGLRLIYYSQIVNDFQKGDIAEGYSVSREKKESFPLTVTSAQKNPTAFYLCASSMLAWTGRANYGYTFGSGTRLTVV.

Ten or more counts support this clone. V is TRBV5-1 and J is TRBJ2-2; 9 bases line up with TRBD2. J was trimmed by 5 bases and V by 4 bases; bases with no gene match: 9. This CDR3 is built from 16 residues. In germline, CDR1 is SGHRS, CDR2 YFSETQ. Here the CDR3 DNA reads TGCGCCAGCAGCATCCCTAGCGGGGAGATAACCGGGGAGCTGTTTTTT. This encodes CASSIPSGEITGELFF.